The sample holds a few counts of the clone carrying this T cell receptor (beta chain). Covering alpha and beta chains, TRAV- and TRBV-specific primers were used for the first-strand cDNA. TCR amplification involved roughly 21 PCR cycles with a constant-region primer and V-primer adapter. TCRdb analysed the reads with MiXCR anew, one entry per CDR3 protein. The sample comprises approximately 14,000 distinct CDR3 sequences, 70% to 80% of which are singletons, and about 5% rests with the top ten. The data derive from a study of low-dose radiotherapy and immunotherapy resistance in tumors. The CDR3 totals 19 residues. J was trimmed by 1 base and V by 0 bases; bases with no gene match: 12. The germline V gene has CDR1 MNHEY and CDR2 SVGEGT.

The chain links TRBV6-2 or TRBV6-3 to TRBJ2-4, with TRBD2 matching 7 bases. The sequence was collected from a human donor with advanced metastatic prostate, ovarian, gallbladder or colorectal cancer (not recorded which). This table probably holds off-target reads from a library built for another chain. The CDR3 bases are TGTGCCAGCAGTTACTCGAAAGGATTCCCTAGCGGCGCCAAAAACATTCAGTACTTC. Translated, it gives CASSYSKGFPSGAKNIQYF.